The rows below give T cell receptor beta chains drawn from one sample of a study of response to subunit inactivated influenza vaccine. MiXCR was run by TCRdb on the RT-PCR reads, yielding one entry per CDR3 protein. The sample carries around 790,000 distinct CDR3 sequences, about 20% recorded once. The specimen comprised PBMCs from blood, sampled approximately 5 days after vaccination. The origin of the receptors is a man in his fifties who received an inactivated influenza vaccine. Both conserved end residues are part of each CDR3. The order of the fields is V gene, clone size, J gene, D gene, CDR3 DNA, CDR3 protein. The D gene is left open where the match is weak. Some rows mark clone size as missing; the rest say once, few, many or name a class of expanded clone.

V gene: TRBV6-2/TRBV6-3; clone size: many; J gene: TRBJ2-1; D gene: .; CDR3 DNA: TGTGCCAGCAGTCTACTAGACACCTCCTACAATGAGCAGTTCTTC; CDR3 protein: CASSLLDTSYNEQFF
V gene: TRBV20-1; clone size: few; J gene: TRBJ2-7; D gene: .; CDR3 DNA: TGCAGTGCTAGAGATCTAAAAAGGGCTTCGCAGCCCTACGAGCAGTACTTC; CDR3 protein: CSARDLKRASQPYEQYF
V gene: TRBV5-1; clone size: few; J gene: TRBJ1-2; D gene: TRBD1; CDR3 DNA: TGCGCCAGCAGCTTCGGGACAGCGATTGATGAGGGCTACACCTTC; CDR3 protein: CASSFGTAIDEGYTF
V gene: TRBV20-1; clone size: .; J gene: TRBJ2-7; D gene: .; CDR3 DNA: TGCAGTGCTAGTAGGCCGGAGAGAACTTCCTACGAGCAGTACTTC; CDR3 protein: CSASRPERTSYEQYF
V gene: TRBV4-3; clone size: .; J gene: TRBJ1-6; D gene: .; CDR3 DNA: TGCGCCAGCAGCCAAGACTTAGGAGGGTACGATTCACCCCTCCACTTT; CDR3 protein: CASSQDLGGYDSPLHF
V gene: TRBV15; clone size: .; J gene: TRBJ2-2; D gene: .; CDR3 DNA: TGTGCCACCAGCAGACCCCCTCGTGGTAGCGCGAACACCGGGGAGCTGTTTTTT; CDR3 protein: CATSRPPRGSANTGELFF
V gene: TRBV20-1; clone size: few; J gene: TRBJ2-1; D gene: .; CDR3 DNA: TGCAGTCCCCGCGGACAGTTAGGGAACAATGAGCAGTTCTTC; CDR3 protein: CSPRGQLGNNEQFF
V gene: TRBV11-2; clone size: .; J gene: TRBJ2-7; D gene: TRBD1; CDR3 DNA: TGTGCCAGCAGCTTGAAGGCGAGGACAGGGGGCCTCTCCTACGAGCAGTACTTC; CDR3 protein: CASSLKARTGGLSYEQYF
V gene: TRBV12-3/TRBV12-4; clone size: few; J gene: TRBJ2-3; D gene: TRBD1; CDR3 DNA: TGTGCCAGCAGTTTTGGGACAGGGATAGATACGCAGTATTTT; CDR3 protein: CASSFGTGIDTQYF
V gene: TRBV20-1; clone size: few; J gene: TRBJ2-1; D gene: TRBD2; CDR3 DNA: TGCAGTGCCCGTGACGCTAGCGGGGGGGCCAATGAGCAGTTCTTC; CDR3 protein: CSARDASGGANEQFF
V gene: TRBV11-2; clone size: .; J gene: TRBJ2-3; D gene: .; CDR3 DNA: TGTGCCAGCAGACATTTACTGGGGCGGGGCACAGATACGCAGTATTTT; CDR3 protein: CASRHLLGRGTDTQYF